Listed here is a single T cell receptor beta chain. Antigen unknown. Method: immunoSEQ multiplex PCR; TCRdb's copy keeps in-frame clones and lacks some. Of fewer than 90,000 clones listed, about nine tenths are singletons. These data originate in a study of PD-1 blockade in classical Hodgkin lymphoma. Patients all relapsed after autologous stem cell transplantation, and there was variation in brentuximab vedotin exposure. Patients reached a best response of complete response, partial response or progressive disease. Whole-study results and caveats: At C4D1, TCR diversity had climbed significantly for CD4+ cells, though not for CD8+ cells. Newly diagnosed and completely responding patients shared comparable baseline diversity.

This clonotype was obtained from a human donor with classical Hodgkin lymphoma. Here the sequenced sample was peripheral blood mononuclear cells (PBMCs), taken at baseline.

DNA for the CDR3: TGTGCCAGCAGCTTACTCGGACCTTTGCAAGAGACCCAGTACTTC. Protein sequence: CASSLLGPLQETQYF. V usage is TRBV7-9 and J usage is TRBJ2-5, with D unclear. Germline V gene data show CDR1 as SEHNR and CDR2 as FQNEAQ (reference sequence). The CDR3 extends over 15 amino acids. The V end lost 2 bases, the J end lost 2 bases, and 12 bases lay between the germline ends.